This T cell receptor beta chain came from a study of T cells in Graves' hyperthyroidism and ophthalmopathy. On the study more broadly: Initial diagnosis, before any treatment, was when peripheral blood was collected.

RNA transcripts yielded amplified TCR beta CDR3 regions. HTBI primers were employed in a first-round RT-PCR of the TCR CDR3. One entry per CDR3 protein results from TCRdb running MiXCR on the multiplex PCR reads. In the table there are around 760,000 distinct CDR3 sequences, roughly 32% of which are singletons. Study observations and caveats: Classification by a 13 V-J model distinguished ophthalmopathy from stable hyperthyroidism.

Hyperthyroidism in the patients, aged 18 to 65, was newly diagnosed and under 2 months in duration. Orbital computed tomography and thyroid ultrasound, together with serum TRAb and thyroxine and clinical symptoms, were used for diagnoses. About this clonotype itself: As yet, its antigen is unknown.

Source material: blood. This receptor was taken from a middle-aged woman with Graves' hyperthyroidism.

The CDR3 nucleotides are TGTGCCAGCAGCTTACAGACAGGCACAGATACGCAGTATTTT. Translated: CASSLQTGTDTQYF. The chain couples TRBV7-3 to TRBJ2-3; perhaps TRBD1 as D (5 bases). This CDR3 is 14 amino acids long. Germline V gene lookup returns CDR1 SGHTA and CDR2 FQGTGA. Trimming removed 2 bases from V and 1 base from J, with 7 bases in between. Full variable domain (missing parts from reference TRBV7-3 and TRBJ2-3): GAGVSQTPSNKVTEKGKYVELRCDPISGHTALYWYRQSLGQGPEFLIYFQGTGAADDSGLPNDRFFAVRPEGSVSTLKIQRTERGDSAVYLCASSLQTGTDTQYFGPGTRLTVL.